A selection of T cell receptor beta chains follows, all from one sample in a study of cytomegalovirus exposure and HLA in healthy donors. The protocol was immunoSEQ multiplex PCR, while the TCRdb copy is restricted to in-frame clones and leaves out a portion. The data show approximately 190,000 clones, around 84% seen once. What was sequenced was PBMCs. The source is a woman aged 45-65 years in good health and CMV-seropositive. Both conserved end residues are part of each CDR3. Fields, in order: J gene, D gene, clone size, V gene, CDR3 DNA, CDR3 protein. The D gene is left open where the match is weak. Size values are once, few and many counts, or a class for expanded clones, and some rows have none.

>TRBJ1-4|.|.|TRBV9
TGTGCCAGCAGCGTAGGGGGCAGGTATGGTGAAAAACTGTTTTTT
CASSVGGRYGEKLFF
>TRBJ2-5|TRBD1|once|TRBV5-1
TGCGCCAGCTCACCGACAGGGGCCCCGAGCCAGTACTTC
CASSPTGAPSQYF
>TRBJ2-7|TRBD2|once|TRBV6-6
TGTGCCAGCAGTTGGGGCGGGGGGGCCGGGGCCGAGCAGTACTTC
CASSWGGGAGAEQYF
>TRBJ2-5|.|.|TRBV29-1
TGCAGCGTTGAAGAAGGTCTGACATCAGGGGAGACCCAGTACTTC
CSVEEGLTSGETQYF
>TRBJ2-1|.|few|TRBV7-2
TGTGCCAGCAGCTTAGCGGGGGGGCGGGGTGAGCAGTTCTTC
CASSLAGGRGEQFF
>TRBJ1-5|TRBD1|.|TRBV6-1
TGTGCCAGCAGTGCTACCCTGACAGGGGGCGGGGGCAATCAGCCCCAGCATTTT
CASSATLTGGGGNQPQHF
>TRBJ2-7|.|.|TRBV4-1
TGCGCCAGCAGCCAAGAACGAGCGGTTCTCTACGAGCAGTACTTC
CASSQERAVLYEQYF
>TRBJ2-7|.|.|TRBV4-1
TGCGCCAGCAGCCAAGGCGGAGCTTACGAGCAGTACTTC
CASSQGGAYEQYF
>TRBJ2-3|TRBD2|.|TRBV2
TGTGCCAGCACCCTAGGGGGGGGACTAGGGATTCAGACAGATACGCAGTATTTT
CASTLGGGLGIQTDTQYF
>TRBJ1-4|.|.|TRBV7-8
TGTGCCAGCAGCTTTGGGTCGAAGGGGACAACTAATGAAAAACTGTTTTTT
CASSFGSKGTTNEKLFF
>TRBJ2-3|TRBD1|few|TRBV6-5
TGTGCCAGCAGGGACAGGGGCGCAGTCCCAGATACGCAGTATTTT
CASRDRGAVPDTQYF
>TRBJ2-1|TRBD2|.|TRBV27
TGTGCCAGCAGTCCCCGGGGGGGCACCTACAATGAGCAGTTCTTC
CASSPRGGTYNEQFF
>TRBJ2-7|TRBD1|.|TRBV19
TGTGCCAGGAAGCGGAGGACAGGGGGTCGTGGCTCCTACGAGCAGTACTTC
CARKRRTGGRGSYEQYF
>TRBJ1-1|TRBD1|.|TRBV5-6
TGTGCCAGCAGCCTAGGACAGGGGAGAATGAGCACTGAAGCTTTCTTT
CASSLGQGRMSTEAFF
>TRBJ1-1|TRBD1|.|TRBV27
TGTGCCAGTAGACCGGGACAGGGCGAAGCTTTCTTT
CASRPGQGEAFF
>TRBJ1-2|.|few|TRBV6-5
TGTGCCAGCAGTGAGCGCGGGATCTATGGCTACACCTTC
CASSERGIYGYTF
>TRBJ1-1|.|.|TRBV30
TGTGCCTGGACACTCGACATTAGTCCTGAAGCTTTCTTT
CAWTLDISPEAFF
>TRBJ2-7|.|.|TRBV7-6
TGTGCCAGCAGCCGAGGAGATAATTACGAGCAGTACTTC
CASSRGDNYEQYF
>TRBJ2-7|TRBD2|.|TRBV5-1
TGCGCCAGCAGCCCCTCACAGACTAGCGGTAGCTCCTACGAGCAGTACTTC
CASSPSQTSGSSYEQYF
>TRBJ1-1|.|.|TRBV19
TGTGCCATAAAAGGACAGAACAATGGGGAAGCTTTCTTT
CAIKGQNNGEAFF
>TRBJ2-7|TRBD2|.|TRBV19
TGTGCCAGTAGTTCATCGCGAGCGGGGGGATTCGGCTACGAGCAGTACTTC
CASSSSRAGGFGYEQYF
>TRBJ2-5|.|.|TRBV6-6
TGTGCCAGCAGTTACGTAGGACAGAAAGAGACCCAGTACTTC
CASSYVGQKETQYF
>TRBJ1-2|TRBD1|.|TRBV5-1
TGCGCCAGCAGCTCCACCGGGACAGGGCTCTATGGCTACACCTTC
CASSSTGTGLYGYTF
>TRBJ2-3|TRBD2|.|TRBV2
TGTGCCAGCAGTGAAGTGGAGCGGGGGGCTGCAGATACGCAGTATTTT
CASSEVERGAADTQYF
>TRBJ2-7|.|.|TRBV25-1
TGTGCCAGCAGTTCCCAGGGTTACGAGCAGTACTTC
CASSSQGYEQYF
>TRBJ2-5|TRBD1|.|TRBV2
TGTGCCAGCAGTCCGGACAGGGTTCAAGAGACCCAGTACTTC
CASSPDRVQETQYF